Below are 6 T cell receptor beta chains sequenced from a single sample in a study of molecular identifiers for immune sequencing clone quantification. TCRdb ran MiXCR on the PCR reads and lists one entry per CDR3 protein. Among hundreds of thousands of distinct CDR3 sequences listed, approximately 20% were seen once. What was sequenced was naive CD8+ T cells from blood, with Jurkat cell RNA spiked in. Subset described: FACS-sorted CD8+CD4-CCR7+CD45RA+ naive T cells. The source is a human donor in good health. Some libraries in this study had Jurkat cell RNA spiked in.

Comments on this clonotype: The conserved phenylalanine or tryptophan normally closing the CDR3 is absent here, so this likely arose from a read error. The chain recombines TRBV7-9 with TRBJ2-7; no firm D call. The CDR3 is made up of 12 amino acids. Trimming took 5 bases from V and 5 from J, leaving 10 bases between them. Germline CDR1 is SEHNR and CDR2 is FQNEAQ (reference sequence). The DNA of the CDR3 is TGTGCCAGCAGCACTCGGTCGAACGAGCAGTACTAC. It encodes CASSTRSNEQYY.

V and J are TRBV4-3 and TRBJ2-1, with TRBD2 matching 10 bases. The CDR3 has 17 amino acids. From germline, CDR1 is LGHNA and CDR2 YSLEER. The V gene end was trimmed by 3 bases and the J gene end by 6 bases; junction bases not matched to a gene: 11. The CDR3 DNA follows: TGCGCCAGCAGCCAGGATGCCGGGACTAGCGTAAGCAATGAGCAGTTCTTC. It encodes CASSQDAGTSVSNEQFF.

As regards this clonotype: A much larger clone sits a single nucleotide away, making a read error possible. This sequence joins TRBV7-9 and TRBJ1-1; D may be TRBD1 (5 bases). Germline CDR1 reads SEHNR; CDR2 reads FQNEAQ (reference sequence). This CDR3 is 16 amino acids long. CDR3 loop: CAGSSTQGGYSTEAFF. In DNA form, the CDR3 reads TGTGCCGGCAGCTCAACCCAGGGTGGATATAGCACTGAAGCTTTCTTT.

This clonotype appeared many times. The rearrangement joins TRBV29-1 to TRBJ1-3; no reliable D call. Germline-derived CDR1 and CDR2 are SQVTM and ANQGSEA. Trimming left V 6 bases short and J 1 base short, with 7 bases between. The CDR3 covers 12 residues. CDR3 sequence: CSVRSSGNTIYF. The CDR3, as DNA: TGCAGCGTCCGAAGTTCTGGAAACACCATATATTTT.

This chain uses TRBV12-3 or TRBV12-4 with TRBJ1-5, with D maybe TRBD1 (6 bases). V was clipped by 7 bases and J by 7 bases, with 17 bases between them. This CDR3 is built from 14 residues. The DNA for the CDR3 is TGTGCCAGCACTAAAGGTAGGGGGATGCAGCCCCAGCATTTT. It encodes CASTKGRGMQPQHF.

The sample holds many counts of this clonotype. This chain links TRBV9 with TRBJ2-7, with D perhaps given as TRBD1 or TRBD2 (5 bases each). Germline CDR1 SGDLS, CDR2 YYNGEE. With 3 bases removed from V and 4 bases from J, the gap between germline ends came to 11 bases. CDR3 length equals 13 residues. CDR3 residues: CASSAGPEYEQYF. The CDR3 nucleotides are TGTGCCAGCAGCGCGGGACCCGAGTACGAGCAGTACTTC.